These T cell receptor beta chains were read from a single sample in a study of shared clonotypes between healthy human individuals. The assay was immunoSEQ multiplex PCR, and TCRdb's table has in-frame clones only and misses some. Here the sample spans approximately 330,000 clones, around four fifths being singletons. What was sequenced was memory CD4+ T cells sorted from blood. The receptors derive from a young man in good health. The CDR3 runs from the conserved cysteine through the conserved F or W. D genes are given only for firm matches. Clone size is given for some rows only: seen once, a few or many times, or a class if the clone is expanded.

CDR3 DNA: TGTGCCAGCAGCGCTCCCGGGACAGGGGGCCGAAACACCATATATTTT
CDR3 protein: CASSAPGTGGRNTIYF
D gene: TRBD1
clone size: -
J gene: TRBJ1-3
V gene: TRBV7-2

CDR3 DNA: TGTGCCAGCGGTACAGGACAGGGTTGGAAGCCCCAGCATTTT
CDR3 protein: CASGTGQGWKPQHF
D gene: TRBD1
clone size: -
J gene: TRBJ1-5
V gene: TRBV27

CDR3 DNA: TGTGCCAGCAGCTTGAGTGTTCACTCCTACGAGCAGTACTTC
CDR3 protein: CASSLSVHSYEQYF
D gene: -
clone size: -
J gene: TRBJ2-7
V gene: TRBV7-2

CDR3 DNA: TGTGCCAGCTGGCCGGGACAGGGCAATCAGCCCCAGCATTTT
CDR3 protein: CASWPGQGNQPQHF
D gene: TRBD1
clone size: -
J gene: TRBJ1-5
V gene: TRBV28

CDR3 DNA: TGTGCCAGCAGCTTAGCCACGACCTACGAGCAGTACTTC
CDR3 protein: CASSLATTYEQYF
D gene: -
clone size: once
J gene: TRBJ2-7
V gene: TRBV11-3

CDR3 DNA: TGTGCCAGCAGCTTATGGTCGAGATCCGGGGAGCTGTTTTTT
CDR3 protein: CASSLWSRSGELFF
D gene: -
clone size: -
J gene: TRBJ2-2
V gene: TRBV7-6

CDR3 DNA: TGTGCCAGCAGTGAAGCGGGGGCAGGGGGAGCAGATACGCAGTATTTT
CDR3 protein: CASSEAGAGGADTQYF
D gene: TRBD1
clone size: -
J gene: TRBJ2-3
V gene: TRBV6-1

CDR3 DNA: TGTGCCAGCAGCCGGCCCATTTCGAGTACCGGGGAGCTGTTTTTT
CDR3 protein: CASSRPISSTGELFF
D gene: -
clone size: few
J gene: TRBJ2-2
V gene: TRBV5-8

CDR3 DNA: TGTGCCAGCATAACCGGGACAGGGATCTACGAGCAGTACTTC
CDR3 protein: CASITGTGIYEQYF
D gene: TRBD1
clone size: -
J gene: TRBJ2-7
V gene: TRBV6-1

CDR3 DNA: TGTGCCAGCTCAAACTCAGGGGGCGACACCTACGAGCAGTACTTC
CDR3 protein: CASSNSGGDTYEQYF
D gene: TRBD1
clone size: -
J gene: TRBJ2-7
V gene: TRBV18

CDR3 DNA: TGTGCCAGCAGGGGGTTAGGTAGTCAGCCCCAGCATTTT
CDR3 protein: CASRGLGSQPQHF
D gene: -
clone size: -
J gene: TRBJ1-5
V gene: TRBV6-6

CDR3 DNA: TGCAGCGTAGGACTAGCGGGAGCCAATGAGCAGTTCTTC
CDR3 protein: CSVGLAGANEQFF
D gene: TRBD2
clone size: -
J gene: TRBJ2-1
V gene: TRBV29-1

CDR3 DNA: TGTGCCAGCTCCCACGGGGGTTCTGGCTATGGCTACACCTTC
CDR3 protein: CASSHGGSGYGYTF
D gene: -
clone size: -
J gene: TRBJ1-2
V gene: TRBV28

CDR3 DNA: TGTGCCAGCTCACCGGCCCTGGGCACAGTGGGCAATGAGCAGTTCTTC
CDR3 protein: CASSPALGTVGNEQFF
D gene: -
clone size: -
J gene: TRBJ2-1
V gene: TRBV18

CDR3 DNA: TGTGCCAGCAGCTCCGGGTTAGGGAGCGAGCAGTACTTC
CDR3 protein: CASSSGLGSEQYF
D gene: -
clone size: -
J gene: TRBJ2-7
V gene: TRBV11-2

CDR3 DNA: TGTGCCAGCAGTGAAGCCGGGGGTGAGCAGTTCTTC
CDR3 protein: CASSEAGGEQFF
D gene: -
clone size: once
J gene: TRBJ2-1
V gene: TRBV2

CDR3 DNA: TGTGCTAGTGGTTCGAACAGGGGTGTCGGCACTGAAGCTTTCTTT
CDR3 protein: CASGSNRGVGTEAFF
D gene: TRBD1
clone size: -
J gene: TRBJ1-1
V gene: TRBV12-5

CDR3 DNA: TGTGCCAGCAGTTATCAGGGGGTGGGCAATCAGCCCCAGCATTTT
CDR3 protein: CASSYQGVGNQPQHF
D gene: TRBD1
clone size: few
J gene: TRBJ1-5
V gene: TRBV2

CDR3 DNA: TGTGCCAGCAGCTTTAAGGGAAACAATCAGCCCCAGCATTTT
CDR3 protein: CASSFKGNNQPQHF
D gene: -
clone size: -
J gene: TRBJ1-5
V gene: TRBV5-4

CDR3 DNA: TGTGCCAGCAGCGCGTTTGGGGGTTGGACCGGGGAGCTGTTTTTT
CDR3 protein: CASSAFGGWTGELFF
D gene: -
clone size: -
J gene: TRBJ2-2
V gene: TRBV6-1

CDR3 DNA: TGTGCCAGCAGTGAATCGGGGCCAGGGGTCACTCAGCCCCAGCATTTT
CDR3 protein: CASSESGPGVTQPQHF
D gene: -
clone size: -
J gene: TRBJ1-5
V gene: TRBV25-1

CDR3 DNA: TGTGCCAGCAGCGGGATGTCTGGCGAAAAACTGTTTTTT
CDR3 protein: CASSGMSGEKLFF
D gene: -
clone size: few
J gene: TRBJ1-4
V gene: TRBV5-5

CDR3 DNA: TGTGCCAGCAGTTTAACGTACTATGGCTACACCTTC
CDR3 protein: CASSLTYYGYTF
D gene: -
clone size: -
J gene: TRBJ1-2
V gene: TRBV28

CDR3 DNA: TGTGCCAGCAGCCCCGGGACAGGGATGGTCAATGAGCAGTTCTTC
CDR3 protein: CASSPGTGMVNEQFF
D gene: TRBD1
clone size: once
J gene: TRBJ2-1
V gene: TRBV7-3

CDR3 DNA: TGTGCCAGCAGTGTGAGGGTGGACACAGATACGCAGTATTTT
CDR3 protein: CASSVRVDTDTQYF
D gene: -
clone size: -
J gene: TRBJ2-3
V gene: TRBV2

CDR3 DNA: TGCAGCGTTCCGACCCTAGACGGGGAGCAGTTCTTC
CDR3 protein: CSVPTLDGEQFF
D gene: -
clone size: -
J gene: TRBJ2-1
V gene: TRBV29-1

CDR3 DNA: TGTGCCAGCATGGTCGGGAGTGGGTCTTTGGAGACCCAGTACTTC
CDR3 protein: CASMVGSGSLETQYF
D gene: -
clone size: -
J gene: TRBJ2-5
V gene: TRBV7-9

CDR3 DNA: TGCGCCAGCAGCCAAGATGGGACTAGCGGGAGGAGGGAGCTGTTTTTT
CDR3 protein: CASSQDGTSGRRELFF
D gene: TRBD2
clone size: once
J gene: TRBJ2-2
V gene: TRBV4-3

CDR3 DNA: TGTGCCAGCAGCGAGACAGGATGGAGTCAGCCCCAGCATTTT
CDR3 protein: CASSETGWSQPQHF
D gene: -
clone size: once
J gene: TRBJ1-5
V gene: TRBV6-1